These 2 T cell receptor beta chains came from one sample sequenced in a study of CD8 T cells in Susac syndrome. Reverse transcription of roughly 0.5 to 1 ug RNA was performed with random hexamers. TCRdb reprocessed the immunoSEQ multiplex PCR reads with MiXCR, giving one entry per CDR3 protein. The sample records under 150,000 distinct CDR3 sequences, roughly 94% being singletons. Material: CD4+ T cells from PBMCs. The receptors come from a human donor with Susac syndrome.

The chain uses TRBV20-1 and TRBJ1-2, with D perhaps TRBD1 (6 bases). Trimming shortened V by 0 bases and J by 7 bases, and 18 bases separated the two germline ends. CDR3 length: 15 residues. In germline, CDR1 is DFQATT, CDR2 SNEGSKA (reference sequence). The CDR3 protein is CSAREGGGGVGGYTF. The DNA for the CDR3 is TGCAGTGCTAGAGAAGGTGGAGGGGGTGTAGGTGGCTACACCTTC.

The V call is TRBV11-2, the J call TRBJ2-3, with D perhaps matching TRBD1 or TRBD2 (5 bases each). The CDR3 runs to 12 residues. The germline V and J ends were trimmed by 6 bases and 9 bases, with 13 bases remaining between them. Germline V gene sequence: CDR1 SGHAT, CDR2 FQNNGV. CDR3 nucleotide sequence: TGTGCCAGCAGTTGGGGGTTACCCACGCAGTATTTT. Translating it yields CASSWGLPTQYF.